The 14 T cell receptor beta chains listed next were all sequenced from one sample in a study of T cells expressing NK-cell markers. TCRdb reprocessed the 5' RACE reads and reports one entry per CDR3 protein, with no DNA. The ten top clones account for around 0.37%, within a sample of some 300,000 distinct CDR3 sequences. The sample consisted of blood T cells: a sorted CD56 or NKG2C T cell subset, CD4+ or CD8+ T cells, or bulk PBMC T cells (not recorded which). The receptors were gathered from a man aged 18 to 29 in good health.

The chain recombines TRBV7-3 with TRBJ2-7; the D gene TCRdb calls, TRBD1, cannot be checked with no DNA. Per germline, CDR1 SGHTA and CDR2 FQGTGA. The CDR3 covers 14 residues. The CDR3 sequence is CASSTGDRTYEQYF. Full variable domain (remainder filled in from reference TRBV7-3 and TRBJ2-7): GAGVSQTPSNKVTEKGKYVELRCDPISGHTALYWYRQSLGQGPEFLIYFQGTGAADDSGLPNDRFFAVRPEGSVSTLKIQRTERGDSAVYLCASSTGDRTYEQYFGPGTRLTVT.

The gene calls are TRBV28 and TRBJ2-5; TCRdb indicates TRBD1, and absent DNA this call remains unverified. Germline V gene sequence: CDR1 MDHEN, CDR2 SYDVKM. The CDR3 spans 12 residues. The CDR3 loop is CASGSSPGTQYF.

The rearrangement uses TRBV10-3 and TRBJ2-3; with no DNA, the TCRdb D assignment of TRBD2 cannot be verified. Germline loops: CDR1 ENHRY, CDR2 SYGVKD. The CDR3 spans 15 residues. This CDR3 reads CAIARKAESTDTQYF.

V and J are TRBV7-9 and TRBJ1-3; with no DNA, the TCRdb D assignment of TRBD1 cannot be verified. Germline V lookup: CDR1 SEHNR, CDR2 FQNEAQ (reference sequence). This CDR3 comprises 13 residues. CDR3 amino acids: CASSLGQRNTIYF.

The chain joins TRBV20-1 to TRBJ2-1; TCRdb lists TRBD2, though no DNA is available to test this call. The CDR3 is 15 residues long. CDR1 DFQATT and CDR2 SNEGSKA come from the germline V gene (reference sequence). CDR3 amino acids: CSARDEERGYNEQFF.

This CDR3 is CSARDLGAHTEAFF. The rearrangement uses TRBV20-1 and TRBJ1-1. The CDR3 is made up of 14 amino acids. Germline lookup yields CDR1 DFQATT and CDR2 SNEGSKA (reference sequence).

The V call is TRBV7-2, the J call TRBJ2-1; TCRdb indicates TRBD1, and absent DNA this call remains unverified. This CDR3 is built from 17 residues. Germline loops: CDR1 SGHTA, CDR2 FQGNSA. Here the CDR3 reads CASSLIGGGTSYNEQFF.

This chain joins TRBV20-1 and TRBJ1-6. The CDR3 extends over 14 amino acids. Germline CDR1 DFQATT, CDR2 SNEGSKA (reference sequence). The CDR3: CSARVGRWDSPLHF.

The chain's CDR3 is CASGLGQMDRVEAFF. This chain links TRBV12-5 with TRBJ1-1; lacking DNA, the TRBD1 call made by TCRdb goes unchecked. The CDR3 has 15 amino acids. CDR1 is LGHNT, CDR2 FRNRAP, per germline.

The chain links TRBV11-2 to TRBJ1-4; TCRdb proposes TRBD1, but this gene call is untestable without DNA. The length of the CDR3 is 14 residues. Germline V gene data show CDR1 as SGHAT and CDR2 as FQNNGV. CDR3 sequence: CASSPQGFGEKLFF.

The chain has TRBV10-3 and TRBJ2-1. The germline V gene has CDR1 ENHRY and CDR2 SYGVKD. There are 12 residues in the CDR3. CDR3 region: CATSLGYNEQFF.

The chain links TRBV20-1 to TRBJ2-4; TCRdb proposes TRBD1, but this gene call is untestable without DNA. The CDR3 totals 15 residues. Germline V lookup: CDR1 DFQATT, CDR2 SNEGSKA (reference sequence). This CDR3 is CSARLLQGRGNIQYF.

V and J are TRBV20-1 and TRBJ2-2. The CDR3 sequence is 13 residues long. Germline CDR1 DFQATT, CDR2 SNEGSKA (reference sequence). CDR3 in amino acids: CSADTANTGELFF.

The rearrangement links TRBV2 to TRBJ2-1; the D call from TCRdb, TRBD2, cannot be confirmed without DNA. The V gene's germline CDR1 is SNHLY and CDR2 FYNNEI. The CDR3 runs 15 residues. CDR3: CASSVLAGVTDEQFF.